This T cell receptor beta chain was documented in a study of blood T cells in healthy people across ages. Study at large: T cells yielded about one barcoded beta molecule per two cells through template switching.

As to this clonotype: The antigen is not known.

A second about 6 to 11 cycle PCR used barcoded and J-beta primers. TCRdb re-analysed the 5' RACE reads in MiXCR, keeping a single row per CDR3 protein. The sample yields 1.5 million to 2 million distinct CDR3 sequences, 39% seen once. Germline loops: CDR1 SGHRS, CDR2 YFSETQ. CDR3 length: 14 amino acids. The V and J ends lost 0 bases and 5 bases respectively, with 10 bases between them. Study-wide points: Roughly linear declines in TCR beta diversity per million T cells occurred with age.

The authors extracted at least 6 micrograms of total RNA per sample. Sample: blood. The chain combines TRBV5-1 with TRBJ2-3; D is possibly TRBD2 (6 bases). This receptor was identified in a human donor in good health. The CDR3 reads CASSLEGEVDTQYF. Here the CDR3 DNA reads TGCGCCAGCAGCTTGGAAGGGGAGGTAGATACGCAGTATTTT.